Shown below are 8 T cell receptor beta chains from a single sample sequenced in a study of cytomegalovirus exposure and HLA in healthy donors. PCR involved 60 Vbeta and 13 Jbeta primers. Sequenced by immunoSEQ multiplex PCR; TCRdb stores in-frame clones only, minus some. The sample yields 180,000 or so clones, roughly 80% seen once. Sequencing was performed on PBMCs. The receptors derive from a female donor in good health and CMV-seronegative.

The genes are TRBV29-1 and TRBJ2-1, with D possibly matching TRBD2 (5 bases). Germline V gene sequence: CDR1 SQVTM, CDR2 ANQGSEA. The CDR3 is 13 amino acids. Trimming took off 4 bases at V and 3 bases at J, with 10 bases between the two ends. The chain's CDR3 is CSVVEGNYNEQFF. DNA for the CDR3: TGCAGCGTTGTCGAGGGAAACTACAATGAGCAGTTCTTC.

This chain joins TRBV25-1 and TRBJ2-1, with D possibly matching TRBD2 (6 bases). The germline V gene has CDR1 MGHDK and CDR2 SYGVNS. The CDR3 length is 13 residues. V was pared by 3 bases and J by 7 bases, with 10 bases between. In DNA, the CDR3 is TGTGCCAGCAGTGAGTCTCGGGGGAATGAGCAGTTCTTC. This encodes CASSESRGNEQFF. The full variable domain, in which reference TRBV25-1 and TRBJ2-1 provide the parts outside the CDR3, is EADIYQTPRYLVIGTGKKITLECSQTMGHDKMYWYQQDPGMELHLIHYSYGVNSTEKGDLSSESTVSRIRTEHFPLTLESARPSHTSQYLCASSESRGNEQFFGPGTRLTVL.

The J gene is TRBJ1-5, the V gene TRBV6-1; 7 bases map to TRBD1. The CDR3 has 15 residues. After removal of 7 bases from V and 5 bases from J, the junction contained 11 bases not matched to a gene. Germline values: CDR1 MNHNS, CDR2 SASEGT. CDR3 nucleotide sequence: TGTGCCAGCACTCCTAAGGACAGGAATTATCAGCCCCAGCATTTT. Translated: CASTPKDRNYQPQHF.

This chain uses TRBV6-1 with TRBJ2-3; 11 bases match TRBD2. This CDR3 spans 18 amino acids. Germline-derived CDR1 and CDR2 are MNHNS and SASEGT. J lost 2 bases, V lost 1 base, and 8 bases had no gene match. CDR3 sequence reads: CASSEGLAGGPLTDTQYF. CDR3 bases: TGTGCCAGCAGTGAAGGGCTAGCGGGGGGCCCTCTCACAGATACGCAGTATTTT.

This chain uses TRBV27 with TRBJ2-7; 9 bases agree with TRBD2. The CDR3 length is 15 residues. V lost 4 bases, J lost 5 bases, and 9 bases stayed unmatched. CDR1 is MNHEY and CDR2 is SMNVEV in the germline V gene (reference sequence). CDR3 sequence (DNA): TGTGCCAGCAGTTCCCGGGCTAGCGGGGTCAACGAGCAGTACTTC. Translation: CASSSRASGVNEQYF.

In its sample, this clone was seen a few times. The J gene is TRBJ2-1, the V gene TRBV11-2; no clear D. V dropped 0 bases and J dropped 0 bases, with 12 bases sitting between them. This CDR3 is built from 17 residues. Germline assignment: CDR1 SGHAT and CDR2 FQNNGV. CDR3 amino acids: CASSLDSQVSSYNEQFF. In nucleotides, the CDR3 is TGTGCCAGCAGCTTAGATTCTCAGGTCAGCTCCTACAATGAGCAGTTCTTC.

The genes are TRBV27 and TRBJ2-3, with D tentatively TRBD2 (5 bases). CDR1 and CDR2 (germline): MNHEY, SMNVEV (reference sequence). The germline V and J ends were trimmed by 3 bases and 0 bases, with 16 bases remaining between them. CDR3 length: 17 residues. The CDR3 DNA is TGTGCCAGCAGTTTCTTGGCGGAGGTAACTAGCACAGATACGCAGTATTTT. Amino acids: CASSFLAEVTSTDTQYF.

The chain recombines TRBV4-1 with TRBJ2-5; TRBD2 agrees at 11 bases. The CDR3 consists of 15 residues. The germline V gene encodes CDR1 MGHRA and CDR2 YSYEKL. The V gene end was trimmed by 3 bases and the J gene end by 4 bases; junction bases not matched to a gene: 4. DNA of the CDR3: TGCGCCAGCAGCCAGCTAGCGGGAGGTGGAGAGACCCAGTACTTC. Translating it yields CASSQLAGGGETQYF.